This TCR beta chain was observed in a study of cytotoxic CD8 clonotypes in ibrutinib-treated CLL. Background on the study: Response samples followed a median 12 months of treatment, range 6 to 36.

This clone has only a few counts. In germline, CDR1 is SGHTA, CDR2 FQGTGA. The CDR3 runs 13 residues. V lost 0 bases and J lost 5, with 7 bases in between. Libraries were prepared by immunoSEQ multiplex PCR; TCRdb keeps only in-frame clonotypes and omits some of them. The sample contains 200,000 to 250,000 clones, approximately 70% of which appear only once. The clonotype originates from a human donor with chronic lymphocytic leukemia. Sequenced material: PBMCs, taken after 12 months of ibrutinib treatment. The chain carries TRBV7-3 and TRBJ1-1; unclear D gene. In nucleotides, the CDR3 is TGTGCCAGCAGCTTAACCGGAGGTACTGAAGCTTTCTTT. It specifies CASSLTGGTEAFF.